This note documents a single T cell receptor beta chain sequence. Template material for amplifying TCR beta CDR3 regions consisted of RNA transcripts. The TCR CDR3 first-round RT-PCR relied on the HTBI primer set. TCRdb re-called the multiplex PCR reads with MiXCR, one entry per CDR3 protein. Among about 280,000 distinct CDR3 sequences listed, 20% to 30% were seen once. The data stem from a study of T cells in Graves' hyperthyroidism and ophthalmopathy. V dropped 7 bases and J dropped 7 bases, with 22 bases sitting between them. The CDR3 loop spans 15 amino acids. Sequenced sample: blood. This rearrangement joins TRBV12-3 or TRBV12-4 to TRBJ1-2; D perhaps matches TRBD1 (5 bases). This receptor was obtained from a man aged 40-49 years with Graves' hyperthyroidism that later progressed to Graves' ophthalmopathy. The CDR3 reads CASKPRTFPRGGYTF. Here the CDR3 DNA reads TGTGCCAGCAAACCACGGACCTTCCCGAGGGGTGGCTACACCTTC.